These T cell receptor beta chains were read from a single sample in a study of blood T cell repertoires in COVID-19. Produced via immunoSEQ multiplex PCR; TCRdb's table is partial and in-frame only. This sample has approximately 67,000 clones, with around 87% found just once. The sequencing sample was made of peripheral blood. Receptors originate from a man aged 50 or older with active COVID-19. The CDR3 runs from the conserved cysteine through the conserved F or W. The order of the fields is V gene, clone size, D gene, J gene, CDR3 protein, CDR3 DNA. D genes are given only for firm matches. Not all rows give a size; the values are once, few, many and, for expanded clones, a class.

>TRBV5-1|-|TRBD1|TRBJ1-1
CASSTGTGGRGNTEAFF
TGCGCCAGCAGCACGGGGACAGGGGGCAGGGGGAACACTGAAGCTTTCTTT
>TRBV5-1|-|-|TRBJ1-4
CASSLEIPGEKLFF
TGCGCCAGCAGCTTGGAGATTCCAGGGGAAAAACTGTTTTTT
>TRBV7-2|-|TRBD1|TRBJ1-6
CASSLARTGKNSPLHF
TGTGCCAGCAGCTTAGCTAGGACAGGGAAAAATTCACCCCTCCACTTT
>TRBV12-3/TRBV12-4|-|-|TRBJ2-1
CASRRTVNEQFF
TGTGCCAGCAGACGGACAGTCAATGAGCAGTTCTTC
>TRBV5-6|few|-|TRBJ2-2
CASSLQGITGELFF
TGTGCCAGCAGCTTGCAGGGTATCACCGGGGAGCTGTTTTTT
>TRBV30|-|-|TRBJ1-1
CAWSVRGLNTEAFF
TGTGCCTGGAGTGTGCGGGGACTGAACACTGAAGCTTTCTTT
>TRBV9|-|-|TRBJ2-3
CASSVYTDTQYF
TGTGCCAGCAGCGTCTACACAGATACGCAGTATTTT
>TRBV2|-|-|TRBJ1-5
CASSWTGVNQPQHF
TGTGCCAGCAGTTGGACGGGGGTTAATCAGCCCCAGCATTTT
>TRBV6-5|-|TRBD1|TRBJ1-3
CASRGTGPGNTIYF
TGTGCCAGCAGAGGGACAGGGCCAGGAAACACCATATATTTT
>TRBV28|-|-|TRBJ1-2
CASSFAGGTYGYTF
TGTGCCAGCAGTTTTGCCGGCGGAACCTATGGCTACACCTTC
>TRBV9|-|-|TRBJ2-6
CASSVLWGTGANVLTF
TGTGCCAGCAGCGTATTGTGGGGGACAGGGGCCAACGTCCTGACTTTC
>TRBV6-1|-|TRBD1|TRBJ1-5
CASSEAETRGQINHSNQPQHF
TGTGCCAGCAGTGAAGCGGAAACGAGGGGGCAGATCAATCATAGCAATCAGCCCCAGCATTTT
>TRBV6-6|-|TRBD1|TRBJ1-5
CASSPGTGPYSNQPQHF
TGTGCCAGCAGTCCCGGGACAGGGCCTTATAGCAATCAGCCCCAGCATTTT
>TRBV11-2|once|TRBD2|TRBJ2-1
CASSSPGAGGSSYNEQFF
TGTGCCAGCAGCTCCCCCGGGGCGGGAGGTAGCTCCTACAATGAGCAGTTCTTC
>TRBV2|-|TRBD1|TRBJ1-2
CASSRDSYGYTF
TGTGCCAGCAGTAGGGACAGCTATGGCTACACCTTC
>TRBV6-5|-|TRBD1|TRBJ2-2
CASSYSRQGTGELFF
TGTGCCAGCAGTTACTCGAGACAGGGTACCGGGGAGCTGTTTTTT
>TRBV6-2/TRBV6-3|-|-|TRBJ1-1
CASSYAGQFLTEAFF
TGTGCCAGCAGTTATGCCGGACAGTTTCTCACTGAAGCTTTCTTT
>TRBV5-6|once|-|TRBJ1-3
CASSLGQLFSGNTIYF
TGTGCCAGCAGCTTAGGACAGCTATTCTCTGGAAACACCATATATTTT
>TRBV10-3|-|TRBD2|TRBJ2-5
CAVGGLGQETQYF
TGTGCCGTGGGGGGACTAGGCCAAGAGACCCAGTACTTC
>TRBV27|once|-|TRBJ2-1
CASVGNEQFF
TGTGCCAGTGTCGGGAATGAGCAGTTCTTC
>TRBV5-6|-|-|TRBJ2-1
CASSKLVEGPANEQFF
TGTGCCAGCAGTAAACTCGTTGAGGGCCCGGCGAATGAGCAGTTCTTC
>TRBV18|-|TRBD1|TRBJ1-1
CASSRGTGVNTEAFF
TGTGCCAGCTCTCGAGGGACAGGCGTGAACACTGAAGCTTTCTTT
>TRBV5-1|-|TRBD2|TRBJ2-1
CASSLTPSSGSFNEQFF
TGCGCCAGCAGCTTAACCCCCTCTAGCGGGAGTTTCAATGAGCAGTTCTTC
>TRBV6-2/TRBV6-3|-|TRBD2|TRBJ2-1
CASSGLGSRNEQFF
TGTGCCAGCAGTGGACTAGGAAGCCGGAATGAGCAGTTCTTC
>TRBV27|few|-|TRBJ1-2
CASSPRPGSYYGYTF
TGTGCCAGCAGTCCCCGACCCGGGAGCTACTATGGCTACACCTTC
>TRBV19|-|-|TRBJ1-1
CASSILLTTEAFF
TGTGCCAGTAGTATATTACTGACTACTGAAGCTTTCTTT
>TRBV19|-|TRBD1|TRBJ1-4
CASSIGTGLNEKLFF
TGTGCCAGTAGTATAGGGACAGGGCTTAATGAAAAACTGTTTTTT
>TRBV19|-|-|TRBJ1-2
CASSIGGGNYGYTF
TGTGCCAGTAGTATAGGTGGCGGAAACTATGGCTACACCTTC
>TRBV13|once|TRBD2|TRBJ2-7
CASSLGLGAAYEQYF
TGTGCCAGCAGCTTGGGACTAGGGGCGGCCTACGAGCAGTACTTC
>TRBV7-3|-|-|TRBJ1-2
CASSLTKDSMEDGYTF
TGTGCCAGCAGCTTAACGAAGGACTCTATGGAGGATGGCTACACCTTC
>TRBV5-6|-|-|TRBJ1-1
CASSLEPQGPTEAFF
TGTGCCAGCAGCTTGGAGCCCCAGGGCCCAACTGAAGCTTTCTTT
>TRBV7-8|-|TRBD2|TRBJ2-7
CASRLAGRYEQYF
TGTGCCAGCAGACTAGCGGGGCGCTACGAGCAGTACTTC
>TRBV6-4|-|-|TRBJ2-1
CASSEGPPLNEQFF
TGTGCCAGCAGTGAGGGCCCCCCTCTCAATGAGCAGTTCTTC
>TRBV7-2|-|TRBD2|TRBJ2-3
CASSLSGLAGLGTDTQYF
TGTGCCAGCAGCCTATCGGGACTAGCGGGGCTCGGCACAGATACGCAGTATTTT
>TRBV13|-|TRBD2|TRBJ2-1
CASSLSGTYNEQFF
TGTGCCAGCAGCTTAAGCGGGACCTACAATGAGCAGTTCTTC
>TRBV5-6|-|TRBD2|TRBJ2-1
CASSLGGRRTLGQFF
TGTGCCAGCAGCTTGGGCGGGAGAAGAACACTTGGGCAGTTCTTC
>TRBV5-1|-|TRBD2|TRBJ2-4
CASKRDVRPEGIQYF
TGCGCCAGCAAGCGGGACGTCAGGCCAGAGGGCATTCAGTACTTC
>TRBV24-1|-|TRBD2|TRBJ2-1
CATTASGSTNEQFF
TGTGCCACCACGGCTAGCGGGAGTACAAATGAGCAGTTCTTC
>TRBV5-8|-|TRBD1|TRBJ1-1
CASSLVTGENTEAFF
TGTGCCAGCAGCTTGGTAACAGGGGAAAACACTGAAGCTTTCTTT
>TRBV9|medium-sized|TRBD1|TRBJ2-5
CASSSGQGGWETQYF
TGTGCCAGCAGCAGCGGACAGGGCGGCTGGGAGACCCAGTACTTC
>TRBV7-2|-|TRBD2|TRBJ2-3
CASSSHVGGLAGMTDTQYF
TGTGCCAGCAGCTCACATGTGGGAGGGCTAGCGGGAATGACAGATACGCAGTATTTT
>TRBV19|-|TRBD1|TRBJ2-7
CASRLDRGRGEQYF
TGTGCCAGTAGATTGGACAGGGGACGCGGTGAGCAGTACTTC
>TRBV9|once|-|TRBJ2-3
CASSSGPQQASDTQYF
TGTGCCAGCAGCTCAGGCCCCCAGCAAGCATCAGATACGCAGTATTTT
>TRBV28|-|TRBD2|TRBJ2-7
CASRELAGDPYEQYF
TGTGCCAGCAGGGAACTAGCGGGAGACCCGTACGAGCAGTACTTC
>TRBV18|-|TRBD2|TRBJ2-1
CASSPGLAGNNEQFF
TGTGCCAGCTCACCAGGTCTAGCGGGAAACAATGAGCAGTTCTTC
>TRBV5-6|-|-|TRBJ2-7
CASSWRSGEQYF
TGTGCCAGCAGCTGGAGGTCTGGCGAGCAGTACTTC
>TRBV29-1|-|TRBD2|TRBJ2-3
CSVDGTSGRTDTQYF
TGCAGCGTTGATGGGACTAGCGGGAGAACAGATACGCAGTATTTT
>TRBV7-9|-|TRBD1|TRBJ1-5
CASSEGQGFSNQPQHF
TGTGCCAGCAGCGAAGGACAGGGTTTTAGCAATCAGCCCCAGCATTTT
>TRBV27|-|TRBD1|TRBJ2-1
CASSLSGTGGNEQFF
TGTGCCAGCAGTTTATCAGGGACAGGTGGAAATGAGCAGTTCTTC
>TRBV29-1|-|-|TRBJ1-1
CSVARNTEAFF
TGCAGCGTTGCCAGGAACACTGAAGCTTTCTTT
>TRBV19|-|TRBD1|TRBJ1-4
CASRRSTGRSEKLFF
TGTGCCAGTAGACGTTCGACAGGGCGCAGTGAAAAACTGTTTTTT
>TRBV27|once|TRBD1|TRBJ1-6
CASSLRSFGQGSNSPLHF
TGTGCCAGCAGTTTAAGGTCGTTCGGACAGGGATCGAATTCACCCCTCCACTTT
>TRBV4-1|-|TRBD2|TRBJ2-3
CASSQVPPSGRAFTDTQYF
TGCGCCAGCAGCCAAGTTCCGCCTAGCGGGAGGGCCTTCACAGATACGCAGTATTTT
>TRBV12-3/TRBV12-4|once|-|TRBJ1-4
CASRQANNEKLFF
TGTGCCAGCAGACAGGCAAATAATGAAAAACTGTTTTTT
>TRBV2|-|-|TRBJ1-2
CASRGGGGGYTF
TGTGCCAGCCGGGGAGGTGGAGGTGGCTACACCTTC
>TRBV5-8|once|-|TRBJ2-4
CASSSGLAKNIQYF
TGTGCCAGCAGCTCAGGACTAGCCAAAAACATTCAGTACTTC
>TRBV7-8|-|-|TRBJ1-5
CASSRTGFNQPQHF
TGTGCCAGCAGTCGCACAGGGTTCAATCAGCCCCAGCATTTT
>TRBV4-3|-|-|TRBJ2-1
CASSQEQGSEQFF
TGCGCCAGCAGCCAAGAACAGGGCAGTGAGCAGTTCTTC